This T cell receptor beta chain was sequenced for a study of tumor-infiltrating lymphocytes in primary liver carcinoma listed by TCRdb under 2017. In the study overall: Between late 2015 and early 2016, a few patients in China with histopathologically diagnosed primary liver carcinoma had surgical resection. Hepatocellular carcinoma (four) or combined HCC and intrahepatic cholangiocarcinoma (one) was present in the five patients, who were three men and two women aged 30 to 69 years. Tumors of the five patients were stage T1-T3 N0M0 with maximum diameters of about 4.2 to 11 cm. Samples yielded roughly 3.65 to 7.13 million productive TCRbeta reads; read depth did not differ significantly between tissue types. Across five regions of each liver tumor, along with adjacent normal tissue and blood, the study brought together TCRbeta repertoire sequencing, expression microarrays and whole-exome sequencing. A total of some 35 specimens from 5 patients went through TCRbeta repertoire sequencing, namely 25 tumor regions, 5 adjacent noncancerous liver tissues and 5 peripheral blood samples. Repertoires from technical replicates were highly reproducible, with mean shared-clone rates roughly 0.89 and correlation coefficients above 0.98. The investigation overall reported the following: Comparison of CD4+ and CD8+ T cell repertoires was precluded by the use of bulk unsorted samples. Only the TCR beta chain was sequenced, so true repertoire diversity is likely underestimated because unpaired alpha chains were not captured. Repertoire overlap was found to be higher between tumor regions (mean roughly 36%) than between tumor-adjacent (about 17%) or tumor-blood (around 15%) pairs, consistent with antigen-driven expansion. Compared with blood, tumors had a significantly larger share of the repertoire taken up by the top 250 clones (p = 0.039). Only 4 or 5 patients were included in the study, and the authors note that the findings should be validated in a larger study.

Starting from about 500 ng total RNA, TCRbeta-specific cDNA was produced by reverse transcription with a constant-region primer and ProtoScript II reverse transcriptase. The TCRbeta libraries were prepared through three rounds of nested multiplex PCR following a slightly modified ARM-PCR procedure. Multiplex TRBV1-TRBV30 forward primers and a Cbeta reverse primer were used in the first two PCR rounds, each of which was run for around 10 cycles. A final 25-cycle PCR with Deep VentR polymerase added sample barcodes and Illumina adapters. Amplicons of 200-500 bp were gel-purified with a QIAquick gel extraction kit before sequencing. An Illumina HiSeq 2500 was used to sequence the TCRbeta amplicons with 250-bp paired-end reads. Per the authors' processing: Trimmomatic v0.33 was used to quality-trim the reads, and FLASH v1.2.11 was used to merge paired reads so that full CDR3 sequences could be recovered. V, D and J germline segments were assigned to the rearranged TCRbeta sequences using MiGEC v1.2.1b. Clonotype statistics and Shannon-Wiener diversity indices were computed with VDJtools v1.0.0. To cut down on sampling bias, every analysis after diversity analysis relied on just the 250 most abundant clonotypes from each sample. TCRdb reprocessing: public reads trimmed at Q25 with fastp, clones called with MiXCR, in-frame beta chains kept. Each CDR3 protein gets just one entry, which takes the most common genes and DNA from the rows behind it. In this record, the V and J calls reflect TCRdb's handling and not the investigators' own analysis. For this sample there are about 330,000 distinct CDR3 sequences; less than 75% appear just once. The top ten constitute about 6.5% of the sample.

Blood RNA was extracted from unsorted whole blood using TRIzol reagent, and germline DNA was obtained with the DNeasy Blood & Tissue kit. At the time of sampling, the patients had chronic HBV infection and had not received any treatment. Four milliliters of peripheral blood were collected into K2EDTA tubes before surgery. Concerning this clonotype: What this receptor recognizes is not known. A read error may account for a junction end that differs from germline.

There are 13 amino acids in the CDR3, from cysteine to phenylalanine inclusive. The retained sequence is limited to the CDR3, 39 bases, with the frame set at the first base. According to the germline V gene, CDR1 reads SGHAT and CDR2 reads FQNNGV. The chain is encoded by TRBV11-2 joined to TRBJ2-7; TRBD2 is a possible D gene, resting on 5 matching bases. Sequenced material: peripheral blood. The clonotype was recovered from a man aged 35 to 55 with primary liver carcinoma and hepatitis B virus infection. The bases read TGTGCCATCAGCTTAGACCCTGCGGGCGAGCAGCACTTC. This yields the protein CAISLDPAGEQHF.